The rows below give T cell receptor beta chains drawn from one sample of a study of blood T cell repertoires in COVID-19. Sequencing was performed with immunoSEQ multiplex PCR; in TCRdb, only in-frame clones are kept and a portion is missing. The table shows some 240,000 clones, with 84% occurring only once. Source material: peripheral blood. The source of these receptors is a woman in her 40s who had recovered from COVID-19. Both conserved end residues are part of each CDR3. The D gene is left open where the match is weak. Clone sizes are given selectively: once, few, many, or a class where the clone is expanded.

J: TRBJ1-1
size: -
V: TRBV3-1/TRBV3-2
length: 13
D: -
DNA: TGTGCCAGCAGCCAAGATTCCCTGACTGAAGCTTTCTTT
CDR3: CASSQDSLTEAFF

J: TRBJ2-7
size: -
V: TRBV5-1
length: 16
D: TRBD1
DNA: TGCGCCAGCAGGCTGAAACCGGGGACAGGGGAGGTGGAGCAGTACTTC
CDR3: CASRLKPGTGEVEQYF

J: TRBJ1-1
size: -
V: TRBV2
length: 15
D: -
DNA: TGTGCCAGCAGGGGGGACACTGGGGAGGGCACTGAAGCTTTCTTT
CDR3: CASRGDTGEGTEAFF

J: TRBJ2-1
size: -
V: TRBV18
length: 15
D: -
DNA: TGTGCCAGCTCACCACCGGGGAACGGGAACAATGAGCAGTTCTTC
CDR3: CASSPPGNGNNEQFF

J: TRBJ1-2
size: -
V: TRBV23-1
length: 13
D: -
DNA: TGCGCCAGCAGTCAGCGGGGAGGGGGTGGCTACACCTTC
CDR3: CASSQRGGGGYTF

J: TRBJ1-6
size: few
V: TRBV5-3
length: 19
D: -
DNA: TGTGCCAGAAGCCTCCCCCGTATGGCTCCAAAAGGGGCAAATTCACCCCTCCACTTT
CDR3: CARSLPRMAPKGANSPLHF

J: TRBJ1-2
size: -
V: TRBV7-8
length: 13
D: TRBD1
DNA: TGTGCCAGCAGCGAGCAGGGGGCGCAAGGCTACACCTTC
CDR3: CASSEQGAQGYTF

J: TRBJ1-2
size: -
V: TRBV28
length: 21
D: TRBD1
DNA: TGTGCCAGCAGTGAGATCAATAGGCTTGGGGGACAGGGGGCGTTATCCGGTGGCTACACCTTC
CDR3: CASSEINRLGGQGALSGGYTF

J: TRBJ2-5
size: -
V: TRBV7-2
length: 17
D: TRBD2
DNA: TGTGCCAGCAGTCCATTTCCACGGGGACTACAACAAGAGACCCAGTACTTC
CDR3: CASSPFPRGLQQETQYF

J: TRBJ2-5
size: -
V: TRBV2
length: 13
D: TRBD1
DNA: TGTGCCAGCAGCGCGGACAGGTCAGAGACCCAGTACTTC
CDR3: CASSADRSETQYF

J: TRBJ1-4
size: -
V: TRBV7-7
length: 15
D: -
DNA: TGTGCTAGCAGCTTAGGGTCCCGGCTAGTTGAAAAACTGTTTTTT
CDR3: CASSLGSRLVEKLFF

J: TRBJ2-5
size: -
V: TRBV2
length: 13
D: -
DNA: TGTGCCACCCGAAAGGAGGCTCAAGAGACCCAGTACTTC
CDR3: CATRKEAQETQYF